This T cell receptor (beta chain) appears in the sequencing data of a study of OX40 agonist ivuxolimab in advanced cancers. The assay was immunoSEQ multiplex PCR, and TCRdb's table has in-frame clones only and misses some. The data contain around 35,000 clones, approximately 84% of them singletons. CDR3 length equals 15 residues. V was cut by 0 bases and J by 0 bases, with 7 bases left in between. Looked up from germline, CDR1 is SGHRS and CDR2 is YFSETQ. This clonotype was sampled from an adult with an advanced solid tumor such as melanoma, head and neck, liver or kidney cancer. The chain joins TRBV5-1 to TRBJ2-1; D remains unclear. This specimen consisted of CD4+ or CD8+ T cells sorted from blood, obtained in a trial of the OX40 agonist ivuxolimab. DNA of the CDR3: TGCGCCAGCAGCTTGGGAACACCCTCCTACAATGAGCAGTTCTTC. This sequence encodes CASSLGTPSYNEQFF.